This TCR beta chain originates from a study of T cells in localized non-small cell lung cancer. General observations from the study: The appearance of a median approximately 61 of the top 100 tumor clones was seen in adjacent lung.

As for this clone: Its matching antigen is unknown.

Sequencing was performed with immunoSEQ multiplex PCR; in TCRdb, only in-frame clones are kept and a portion is missing. The sample includes about 33,000 clones, approximately 84% seen only once; the top ten take around 3.8%. This CDR3 comprises 16 residues. In germline, CDR1 is SGHVS, CDR2 FNYEAQ. V lost 5 bases and J lost 5, with 21 bases in between. Sequencing used peripheral blood, obtained before any cancer treatment. The chain links TRBV7-6 to TRBJ1-1, with D perhaps TRBD1 (5 bases). The TCR originated in a male donor at least 60 years old with stage III lung adenocarcinoma. CDR3 nucleotide sequence: TGTGCCAGCAGCCTAGGGCCATCCTGGCAGGGAACTGAAGCTTTCTTT. The encoded protein is CASSLGPSWQGTEAFF.